The clone carrying this TCR beta chain was counted between two and nine times. This sample stems from a study of beta chain features in type 1 diabetes. All of the isolated RNA was reverse transcribed, so expressed TCRB transcripts were sequenced. Profiling relied on immunoSEQ multiplex PCR, and the TCRdb table lists in-frame clones only, not all of them. The repertoire holds about 410,000 clones, approximately 15% seen once, with approximately 0.035% in the top ten. This clonotype was sampled from a man under 40 in good health. Input material: naive CD4+ T cells from blood.

In DNA, the CDR3 is TGCGCCAGCAGCTCCGGGCCGACGAACACTGAAGCTTTCTTT. Its protein product is CASSSGPTNTEAFF. The chain joins TRBV5-1 to TRBJ1-1; D unresolved. V shed 3 bases and J shed 1 base, with 10 bases lying between them. The CDR3 contains 14 residues. From germline, CDR1 is SGHRS and CDR2 YFSETQ.